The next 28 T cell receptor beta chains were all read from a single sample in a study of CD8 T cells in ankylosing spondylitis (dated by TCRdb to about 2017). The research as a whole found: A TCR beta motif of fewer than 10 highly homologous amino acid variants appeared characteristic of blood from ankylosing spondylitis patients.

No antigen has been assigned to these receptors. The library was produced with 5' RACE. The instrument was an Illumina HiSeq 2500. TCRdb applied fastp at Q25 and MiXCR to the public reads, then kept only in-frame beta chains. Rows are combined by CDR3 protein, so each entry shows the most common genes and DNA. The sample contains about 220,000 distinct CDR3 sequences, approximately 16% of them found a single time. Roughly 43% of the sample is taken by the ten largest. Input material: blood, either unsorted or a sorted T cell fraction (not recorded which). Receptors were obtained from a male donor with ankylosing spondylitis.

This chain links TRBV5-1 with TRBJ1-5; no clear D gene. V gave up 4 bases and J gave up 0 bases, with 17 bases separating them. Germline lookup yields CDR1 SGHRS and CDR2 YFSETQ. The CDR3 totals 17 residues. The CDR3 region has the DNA TGCGCCAGCAGCGAAGATGCTATAACCTATAGCAATCAGCCCCAGCATTTT. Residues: CASSEDAITYSNQPQHF.

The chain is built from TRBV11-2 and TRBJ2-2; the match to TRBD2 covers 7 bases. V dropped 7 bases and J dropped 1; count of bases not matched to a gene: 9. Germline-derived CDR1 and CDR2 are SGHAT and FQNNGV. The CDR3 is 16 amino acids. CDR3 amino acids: CASTRFGGGNTGELFF. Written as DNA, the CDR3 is TGTGCCAGCACCCGTTTCGGCGGGGGGAACACCGGGGAGCTGTTTTTT. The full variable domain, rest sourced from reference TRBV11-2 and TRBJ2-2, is EAGVAQSPRYKIIEKRQSVAFWCNPISGHATLYWYQQILGQGPKLLIQFQNNGVVDDSQLPKDRFSAERLKGVDSTLKIQPAKLEDSAVYLCASTRFGGGNTGELFFGEGSRLTVL.

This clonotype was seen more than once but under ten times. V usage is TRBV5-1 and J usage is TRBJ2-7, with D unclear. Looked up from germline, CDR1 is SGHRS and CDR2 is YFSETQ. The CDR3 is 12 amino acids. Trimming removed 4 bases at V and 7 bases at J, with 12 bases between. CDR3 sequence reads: CASSHSGQEQYF. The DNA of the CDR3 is TGCGCCAGCAGCCACTCAGGTCAAGAGCAGTACTTC.

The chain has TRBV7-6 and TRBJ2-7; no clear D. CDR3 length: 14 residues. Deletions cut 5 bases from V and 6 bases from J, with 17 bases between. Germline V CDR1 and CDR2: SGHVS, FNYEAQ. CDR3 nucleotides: TGTGCCAGCAGCATATCTCTCCTCTATTCCGAGCAGTACTTC. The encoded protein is CASSISLLYSEQYF.

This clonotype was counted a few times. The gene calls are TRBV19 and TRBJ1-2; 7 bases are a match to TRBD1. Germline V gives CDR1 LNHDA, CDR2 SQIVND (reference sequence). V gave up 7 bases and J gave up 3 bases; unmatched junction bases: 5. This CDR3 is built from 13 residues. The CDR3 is CASISTGYYGYTF. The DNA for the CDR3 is TGTGCCAGTATTTCGACAGGGTACTATGGCTACACCTTC.

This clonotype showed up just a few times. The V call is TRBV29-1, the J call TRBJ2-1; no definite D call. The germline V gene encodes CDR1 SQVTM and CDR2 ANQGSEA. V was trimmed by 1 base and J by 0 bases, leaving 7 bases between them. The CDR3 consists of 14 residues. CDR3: CSVEGASSYNEQFF. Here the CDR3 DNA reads TGCAGCGTTGAAGGGGCGAGCTCCTACAATGAGCAGTTCTTC.

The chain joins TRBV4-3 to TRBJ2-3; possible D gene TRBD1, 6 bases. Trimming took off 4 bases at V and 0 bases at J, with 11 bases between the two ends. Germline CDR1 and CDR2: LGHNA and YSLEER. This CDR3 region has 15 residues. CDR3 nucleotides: TGCGCCAGCAGCCCTAGAACAGGGAGCACAGATACGCAGTATTTT. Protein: CASSPRTGSTDTQYF.

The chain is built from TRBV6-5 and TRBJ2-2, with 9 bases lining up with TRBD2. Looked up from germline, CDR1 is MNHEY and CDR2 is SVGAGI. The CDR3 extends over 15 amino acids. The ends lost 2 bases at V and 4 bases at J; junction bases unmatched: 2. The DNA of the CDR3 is TGTGCCAGCAGTTACGGCGGGAGGGTCACCGGGGAGCTGTTTTTT. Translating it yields CASSYGGRVTGELFF.

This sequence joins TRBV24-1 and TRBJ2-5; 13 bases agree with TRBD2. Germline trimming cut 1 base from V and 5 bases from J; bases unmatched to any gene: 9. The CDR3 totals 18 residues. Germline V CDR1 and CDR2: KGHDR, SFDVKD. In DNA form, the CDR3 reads TGTGCCACCAGTGATTTTGAAGGACTAGCGGGAGAACTTGAGACCCAGTACTTC. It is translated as CATSDFEGLAGELETQYF.

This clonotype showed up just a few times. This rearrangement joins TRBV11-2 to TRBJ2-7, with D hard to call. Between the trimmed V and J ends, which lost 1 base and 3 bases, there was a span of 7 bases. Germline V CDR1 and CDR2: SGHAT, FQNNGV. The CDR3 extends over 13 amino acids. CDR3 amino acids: CASSLAGNYEQYF. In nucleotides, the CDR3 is TGTGCCAGCAGCTTAGCCGGCAACTACGAGCAGTACTTC. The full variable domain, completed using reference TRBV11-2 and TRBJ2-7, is EAGVAQSPRYKIIEKRQSVAFWCNPISGHATLYWYQQILGQGPKLLIQFQNNGVVDDSQLPKDRFSAERLKGVDSTLKIQPAKLEDSAVYLCASSLAGNYEQYFGPGTRLTVT.

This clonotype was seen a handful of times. The CDR3 loop reads CATSRDRQGLNEKLFF. Written as DNA, the CDR3 is TGTGCCACCAGCAGAGATCGGCAGGGACTTAATGAAAAACTGTTTTTT. The chain has TRBV15 and TRBJ1-4; tentative D call: TRBD1 (5 bases). Germline V gene sequence: CDR1 LNHNV, CDR2 YYDKDF (reference sequence). The CDR3 spans 16 residues. V was shortened by 0 bases and J by 4 bases, with 12 bases between the two germline ends. Full variable domain (rest looked up from reference TRBV15 and TRBJ1-4): DAMVIQNPRYQVTQFGKPVTLSCSQTLNHNVMYWYQQKSSQAPKLLFHYYDKDFNNEADTPDNFQSRRPNTSFCFLDIRSPGLGDTAMYLCATSRDRQGLNEKLFFGSGTQLSVL.

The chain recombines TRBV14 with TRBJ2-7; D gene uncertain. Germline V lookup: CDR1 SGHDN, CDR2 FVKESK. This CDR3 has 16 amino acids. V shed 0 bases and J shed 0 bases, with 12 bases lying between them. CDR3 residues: CASSQDYRPNSYEQYF. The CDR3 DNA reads TGTGCCAGCAGCCAAGATTATCGGCCGAACTCCTACGAGCAGTACTTC. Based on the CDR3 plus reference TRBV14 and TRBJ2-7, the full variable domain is EAGVTQFPSHSVIEKGQTVTLRCDPISGHDNLYWYRRVMGKEIKFLLHFVKESKQDESGMPNNRFLAERTGGTYSTLKVQPAELEDSGVYFCASSQDYRPNSYEQYFGPGTRLTVT.

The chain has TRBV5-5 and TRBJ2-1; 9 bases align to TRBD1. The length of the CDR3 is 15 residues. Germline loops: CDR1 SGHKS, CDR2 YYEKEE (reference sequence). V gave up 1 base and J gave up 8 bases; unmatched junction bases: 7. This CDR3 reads CASSLWGQGTDEQFF. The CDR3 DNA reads TGTGCCAGCAGCTTGTGGGGACAGGGAACGGATGAGCAGTTCTTC.

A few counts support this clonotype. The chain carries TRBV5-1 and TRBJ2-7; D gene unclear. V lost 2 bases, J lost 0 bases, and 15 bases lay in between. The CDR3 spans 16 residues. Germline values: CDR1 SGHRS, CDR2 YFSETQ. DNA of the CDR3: TGCGCCAGCAGCTTTAGTAACGAAGTCCCCTCCTACGAGCAGTACTTC. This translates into CASSFSNEVPSYEQYF.

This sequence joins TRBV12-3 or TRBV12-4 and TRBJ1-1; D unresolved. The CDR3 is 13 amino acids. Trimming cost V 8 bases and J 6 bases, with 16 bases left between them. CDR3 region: CASLSPLGAEAFF. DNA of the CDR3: TGTGCCAGCTTGTCCCCCTTGGGAGCTGAAGCTTTCTTT.

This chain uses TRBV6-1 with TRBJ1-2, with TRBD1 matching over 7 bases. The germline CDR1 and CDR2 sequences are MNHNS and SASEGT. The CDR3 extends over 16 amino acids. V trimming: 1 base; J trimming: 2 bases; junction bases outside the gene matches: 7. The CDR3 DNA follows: TGTGCCAGCAGTGAAGAAAAGGGGACAGCCAACTATGGCTACACCTTC. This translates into CASSEEKGTANYGYTF.

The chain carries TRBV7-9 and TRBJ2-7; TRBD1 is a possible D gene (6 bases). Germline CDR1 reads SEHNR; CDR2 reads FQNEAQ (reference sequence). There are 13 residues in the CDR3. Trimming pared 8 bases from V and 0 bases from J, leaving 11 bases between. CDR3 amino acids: CASEAGDSYEQYF. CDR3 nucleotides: TGTGCCAGCGAAGCAGGGGACTCCTACGAGCAGTACTTC.

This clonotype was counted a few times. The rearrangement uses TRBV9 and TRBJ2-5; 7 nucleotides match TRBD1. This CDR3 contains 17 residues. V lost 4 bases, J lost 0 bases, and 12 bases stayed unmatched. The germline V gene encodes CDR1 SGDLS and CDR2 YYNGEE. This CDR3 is CASSPFPGQPNQETQYF. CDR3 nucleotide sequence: TGTGCCAGCAGCCCCTTCCCGGGACAGCCAAACCAAGAGACCCAGTACTTC.

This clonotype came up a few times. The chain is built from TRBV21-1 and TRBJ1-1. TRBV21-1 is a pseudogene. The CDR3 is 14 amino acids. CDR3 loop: CASGQAGANTEAFF. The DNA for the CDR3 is TGTGCCAGCGGTCAAGCAGGAGCGAACACTGAAGCTTTCTTT.

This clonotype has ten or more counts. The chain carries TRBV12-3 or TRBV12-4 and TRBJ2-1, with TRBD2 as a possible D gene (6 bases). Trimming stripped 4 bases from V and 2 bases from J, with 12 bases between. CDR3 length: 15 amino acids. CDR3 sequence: CASSSRDLTYNEQFF. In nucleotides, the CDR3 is TGTGCCAGCAGTTCCCGGGACTTAACCTACAATGAGCAGTTCTTC.

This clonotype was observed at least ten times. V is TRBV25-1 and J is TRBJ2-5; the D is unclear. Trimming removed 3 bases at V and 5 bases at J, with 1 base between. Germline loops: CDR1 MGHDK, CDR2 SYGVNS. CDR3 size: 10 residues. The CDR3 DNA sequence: TGTGCCAGCAGTGACGAGACCCAGTACTTC. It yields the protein CASSDETQYF.

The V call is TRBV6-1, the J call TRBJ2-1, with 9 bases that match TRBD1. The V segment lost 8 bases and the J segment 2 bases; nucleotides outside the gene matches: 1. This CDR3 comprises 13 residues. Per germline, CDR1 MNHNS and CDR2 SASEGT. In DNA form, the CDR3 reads TGTGCCAGCGGACAGGGGCCCTACAATGAGCAGTTCTTC. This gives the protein CASGQGPYNEQFF.

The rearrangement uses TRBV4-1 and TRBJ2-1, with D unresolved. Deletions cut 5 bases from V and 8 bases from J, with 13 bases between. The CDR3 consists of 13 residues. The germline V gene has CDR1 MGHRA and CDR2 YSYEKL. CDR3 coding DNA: TGCGCCAGCAGCTCTCCTCTCATGCATGAGCAGTTCTTC. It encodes CASSSPLMHEQFF.

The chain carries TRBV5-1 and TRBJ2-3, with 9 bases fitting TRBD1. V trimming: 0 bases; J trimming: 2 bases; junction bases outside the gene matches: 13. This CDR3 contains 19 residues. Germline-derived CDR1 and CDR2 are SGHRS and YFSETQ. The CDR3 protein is CASSLGTGASLIFTDTQYF. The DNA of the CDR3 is TGCGCCAGCAGCTTGGGGACAGGGGCCTCTCTTATATTCACAGATACGCAGTATTTT.

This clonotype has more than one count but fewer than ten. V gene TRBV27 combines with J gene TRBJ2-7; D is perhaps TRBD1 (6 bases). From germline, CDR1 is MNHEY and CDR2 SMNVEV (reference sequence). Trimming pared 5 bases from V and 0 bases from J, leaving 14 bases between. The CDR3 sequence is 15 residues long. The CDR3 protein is CASSPSDRISYEQYF. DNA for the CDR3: TGTGCCAGCAGTCCTTCAGACAGGATCTCCTACGAGCAGTACTTC.

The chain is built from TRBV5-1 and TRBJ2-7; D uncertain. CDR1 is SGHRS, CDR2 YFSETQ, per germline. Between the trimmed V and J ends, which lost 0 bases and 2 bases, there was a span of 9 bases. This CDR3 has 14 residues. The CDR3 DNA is TGCGCCAGCAGCTTGGTGGCAGAGACCTACGAGCAGTACTTC. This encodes CASSLVAETYEQYF.

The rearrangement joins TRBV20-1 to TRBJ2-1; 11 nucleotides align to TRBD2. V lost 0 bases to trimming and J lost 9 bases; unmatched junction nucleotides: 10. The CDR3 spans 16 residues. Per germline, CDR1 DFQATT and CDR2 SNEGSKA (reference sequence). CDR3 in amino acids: CSARDLVLAGVVEQFF. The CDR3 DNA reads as TGCAGTGCTAGAGATCTTGTACTAGCGGGAGTCGTTGAGCAGTTCTTC.

The CDR3 nucleotides are TGCAGTGCTAGAGAACAGGCCTACGAGCAGTACTTC. The encoded protein is CSAREQAYEQYF. V gene TRBV20-1 combines with J gene TRBJ2-7; D might be TRBD1 (5 bases). V dropped 0 bases and J dropped 2 bases, with 5 bases sitting between them. This CDR3 contains 12 residues. Germline V gene lookup returns CDR1 DFQATT and CDR2 SNEGSKA (reference sequence).